This T cell receptor beta chain comes out of a study of molecular identifiers for immune sequencing clone quantification. As for the study in general: Replicate runs used RNA from approximately 20,000 or 98,000 naive CD8 cells, which was split five ways into aliquots, and four of those aliquots were then sequenced.

Germline lookup yields CDR1 SEHNR and CDR2 FQNEAQ (reference sequence). The CDR3 runs to 12 residues. Between the trimmed V and J ends, which lost 5 bases and 6 bases, there was a span of 9 bases. Using its own MiXCR run on the PCR reads, TCRdb lists one record per CDR3 protein. In the table there are 400,000 to 600,000 distinct CDR3 sequences, 20% to 25% of which are singletons. This clonotype was found a few times. The receptor comes from a human donor in good health. Some libraries in this study had Jurkat cell RNA spiked in. The chain couples TRBV7-9 to TRBJ2-3; D may be TRBD2 (5 bases). Specimen: naive CD8+ T cells from blood, with Jurkat cell RNA spiked in. Described subset: FACS-sorted CD8+CD4-CCR7+CD45RA+ naive T cells. The CDR3, as DNA: TGTGCCAGCAGCCGGGATCAGGATACGCAGTATTTT. It specifies CASSRDQDTQYF. The whole variable domain, remainder taken from reference TRBV7-9 and TRBJ2-3, is DTGVSQNPRHKITKRGQNVTFRCDPISEHNRLYWYRQTLGQGPEFLTYFQNEAQLEKSRLLSDRFSAERPKGSFSTLEIQRTEQGDSAMYLCASSRDQDTQYFGPGTRLTVL.